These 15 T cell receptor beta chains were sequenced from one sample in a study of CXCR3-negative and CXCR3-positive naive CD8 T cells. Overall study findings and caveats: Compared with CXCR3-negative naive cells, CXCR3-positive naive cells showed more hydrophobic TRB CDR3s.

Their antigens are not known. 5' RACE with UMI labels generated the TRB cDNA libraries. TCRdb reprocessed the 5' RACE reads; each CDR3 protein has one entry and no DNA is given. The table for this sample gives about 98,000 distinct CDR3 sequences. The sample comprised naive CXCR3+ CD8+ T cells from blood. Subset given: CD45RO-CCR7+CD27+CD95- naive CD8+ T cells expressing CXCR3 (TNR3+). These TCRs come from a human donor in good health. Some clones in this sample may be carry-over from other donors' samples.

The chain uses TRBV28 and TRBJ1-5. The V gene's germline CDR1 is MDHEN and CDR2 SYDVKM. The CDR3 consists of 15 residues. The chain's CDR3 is CASSLRSQYDQPQHF.

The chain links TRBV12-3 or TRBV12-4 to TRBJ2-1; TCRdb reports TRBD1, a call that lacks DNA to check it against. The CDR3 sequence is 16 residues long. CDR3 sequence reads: CASSSAGSSSYNEQFF.

The CDR3 protein is CASSGREETQYF. This chain joins TRBV9 and TRBJ2-5; TCRdb gives TRBD1 as the D gene, but with no DNA this cannot be confirmed. From germline, CDR1 is SGDLS and CDR2 YYNGEE. This CDR3 region has 12 residues. Variable domain in full (rest from reference TRBV9 and TRBJ2-5): DSGVTQTPKHLITATGQRVTLRCSPRSGDLSVYWYQQSLDQGLQFLIQYYNGEERAKGNILERFSAQQFPDLHSELNLSSLELGDSALYFCASSGREETQYFGPGTRLLVL.

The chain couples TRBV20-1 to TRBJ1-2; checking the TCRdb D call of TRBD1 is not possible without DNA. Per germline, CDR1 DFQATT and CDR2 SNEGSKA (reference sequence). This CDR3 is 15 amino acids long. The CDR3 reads CSAAPGQDRLGGYTF.

CDR3: CASSFAPGELFF. The rearrangement joins TRBV12-3 or TRBV12-4 to TRBJ2-2. CDR3 length equals 12 residues.

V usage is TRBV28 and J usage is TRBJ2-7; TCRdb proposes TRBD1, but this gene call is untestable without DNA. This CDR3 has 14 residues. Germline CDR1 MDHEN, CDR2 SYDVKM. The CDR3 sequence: CASRPGTPSYEQYF.

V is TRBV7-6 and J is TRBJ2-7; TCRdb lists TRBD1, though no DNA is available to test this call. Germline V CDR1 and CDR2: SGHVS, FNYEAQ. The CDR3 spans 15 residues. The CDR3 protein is CASSLEGTVGYEQYF.

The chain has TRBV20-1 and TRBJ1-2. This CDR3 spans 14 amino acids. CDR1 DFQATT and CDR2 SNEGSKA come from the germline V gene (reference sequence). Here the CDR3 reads CSAREVGSNYGYTF.

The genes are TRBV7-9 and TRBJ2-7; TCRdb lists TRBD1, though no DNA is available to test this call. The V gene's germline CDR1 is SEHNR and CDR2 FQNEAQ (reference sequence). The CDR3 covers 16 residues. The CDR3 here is CASSFSEGTGDYEQYF.

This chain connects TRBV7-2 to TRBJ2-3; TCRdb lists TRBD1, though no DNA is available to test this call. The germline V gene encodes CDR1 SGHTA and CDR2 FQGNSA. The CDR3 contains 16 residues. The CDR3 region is CASSLPSGDGTDTQYF.

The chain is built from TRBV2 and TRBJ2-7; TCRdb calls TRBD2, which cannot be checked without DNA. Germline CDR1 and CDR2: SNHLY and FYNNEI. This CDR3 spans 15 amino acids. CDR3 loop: CASSDPAGGTYEQYF.

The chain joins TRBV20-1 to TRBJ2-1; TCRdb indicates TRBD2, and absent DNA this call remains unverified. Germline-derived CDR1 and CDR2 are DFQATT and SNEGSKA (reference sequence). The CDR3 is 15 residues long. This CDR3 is CSARDLAGGYNEQFF.

CDR3 sequence: CSARDLNREGARTEAFF. The V call is TRBV20-1, the J call TRBJ1-1; TCRdb names TRBD1, which stays unverified in the absence of DNA. The CDR3 is 17 amino acids. The germline gives CDR1 DFQATT, CDR2 SNEGSKA (reference sequence).

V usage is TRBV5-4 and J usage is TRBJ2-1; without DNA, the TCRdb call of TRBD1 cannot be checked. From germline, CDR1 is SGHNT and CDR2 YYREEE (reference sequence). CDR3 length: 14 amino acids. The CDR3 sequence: CASSSPLGEWEQFF. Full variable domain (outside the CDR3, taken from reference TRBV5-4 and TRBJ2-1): ETGVTQSPTHLIKTRGQQVTLRCSSQSGHNTVSWYQQALGQGPQFIFQYYREEENGRGNFPPRFSGLQFPNYSSELNVNALELDDSALYLCASSSPLGEWEQFFGPGTRLTVL.

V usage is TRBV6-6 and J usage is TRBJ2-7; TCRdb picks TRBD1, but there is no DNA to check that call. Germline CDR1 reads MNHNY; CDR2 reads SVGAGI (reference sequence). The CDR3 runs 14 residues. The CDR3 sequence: CASTLGTFVYEQYF.